The subject of this entry is one T cell receptor beta chain. This entry is derived from a study of shared clonotypes between healthy human individuals. Clones were sequenced by immunoSEQ multiplex PCR, and TCRdb holds only the in-frame ones, with some missing. The data show about 1 million clones, with about 75% seen just once and roughly 1.4% held by the top ten. This TCR was recovered from a man between 18 and 29 years old in good health. The sequencing sample was made of memory CD4+ T cells sorted from blood. Subset: CD45RA-negative fraction.

The CDR3 nucleotides read TGTGCCAGCAGCTTAAAGAGGCTTTTGCAGGGGGACTATGGCTACACCTTC. It codes for CASSLKRLLQGDYGYTF. J is TRBJ1-2 and V is TRBV7-2, with 7 bases aligning to TRBD1. V lost 2 bases to trimming and J lost 3 bases; unmatched junction nucleotides: 12. The CDR3 is 17 residues long. CDR1 SGHTA and CDR2 FQGNSA come from the germline V gene. Together with reference TRBV7-2 and TRBJ1-2, the CDR3 gives the full variable domain: GAGVSQSPSNKVTEKGKDVELRCDPISGHTALYWYRQSLGQGLEFLIYFQGNSAPDKSGLPSDRFSAERTGGSVSTLTIQRTQQEDSAVYLCASSLKRLLQGDYGYTFGSGTRLTVV.